Sequencing of this T cell receptor (beta chain) was carried out in a study of Ad26.COV2.S vaccination and SARS-CoV-2 variants (dated by TCRdb to the early 2020s). Some background on the complete study: Donors in the vaccine arm were drawn from COV1001, a multicentre, randomized, double-blind, placebo-controlled phase I-IIa trial testing Ad26.COV2.S in healthy adults. The specificity and breadth of SARS-CoV-2-reactive T cell receptors after Ad26.COV2.S vaccination were assessed by TCRbeta repertoire sequencing. Investigators did not know the trial group allocation while performing experiments and assessing outcomes. Ad26.COV2.S was given intramuscularly at 5x10^10 or 1x10^11 viral particles, as a single shot or as two shots 56 days apart. The TCR-sequenced set comprised approximately 30 samples: about 19 Ad26.COV2.S vaccine recipients, 5 placebo recipients and 8 SARS-CoV-2 convalescent individuals. Participants in the trial were split at random into five groups of five each, receiving low-dose or high-dose Ad26.COV2.S once or twice, or else placebo on both occasions. The study at large found these results: Substantial breadth of spike-specific CD8+ and CD4+ T cell responses was reported after vaccination. Vaccine and placebo recipients had similar non-spike TCR breadth, a finding consistent with the vaccine containing only spike. It was noted by the authors that total T cell responses may have been underestimated by the TCR breadth and depth analyses. Spike-specific TCR breadth was higher in Ad26.COV2.S recipients than in placebo recipients (P = 0.0014). The study lacked the statistical power to compare responses across vaccine doses or regimens.

Of note for this clone: Its antigen is currently not known. Per-nucleotide qualities are absent, and no much larger clonotype sits a single base away.

The immunoSEQ Assay was the method used to sequence TCRbeta CDR3 regions. After extraction, genomic DNA underwent amplification by bias-controlled multiplex PCR, followed by high-throughput sequencing. The source study handled its data this way. To quantify the absolute abundance of every unique TCRbeta CDR3 region, sequences were collapsed and filtered. T cell fraction was estimated by normalizing TCRbeta template counts to usable DNA, with usable DNA measured through amplification of reference genes found in all nucleated cells. Repertoire TCRs were annotated as SARS-CoV-2-specific when V gene, CDR3 amino acid sequence and J gene were exactly matched to a known reactive TCR set. The reference SARS-CoV-2 TCR set was derived from MIRA and filtered for enrichment in COVID-19-positive ImmuneCODE repertoires, a step that removed public or cross-reactive TCRs. Based on the MIRA antigens, annotated TCRs were further analysed at the level of specific ORF or position within ORF. Depth was the summed frequency of annotated unique rearrangements, while breadth was defined as annotated unique rearrangements over total unique productive rearrangements. Two-sided Wilcoxon rank-sum tests were applied when comparing TCR breadth between groups. TCRdb stores this immuneACCESS table with in-frame sequences only. Part of the clones is absent; in the studies checked, under half of the shortfall reflects unresolved V genes, and no reason is known for the rest. V and J calls and clone size are copied from that table; D and trimming were computed from the DNA. Within this sample are about 350,000 clones, with about 89% of them counted one time only. The ten largest clones capture about 5% of the sample.

The meaning of the sample's treatment or condition label: 19 received Ad26.COV2.S at low or high dose, single or two shots; a few received placebo; per-sample allocation not given. Repertoires of vaccine and placebo recipients were sequenced from samples taken on day 63 after the first injection. Cohort 1b enrolled roughly 25 adults aged 18-55 years at a single site in Boston, USA, between 29 July and 7 August 2020. Ad26.COV2.S consisted of a replication-incompetent adenovirus type 26 vector by which a prefusion-stabilized SARS-CoV-2 spike protein from the original Wuhan strain was expressed. The germline V gene supplies CDR1 MDHEN and CDR2 SYDVKM. CDR3 length: 16 amino acids, cysteine to phenylalanine. The retained sequence is limited to the CDR3, 48 bases, with the frame set at the first base. Relative to germline, V is 3 bases shorter and J is 6 bases shorter, with 15 bases between their ends.

This clonotype originated in a person between 18 and 60 years old who received the Ad26.COV2.S COVID-19 vaccine or a placebo. Recombination joined TRBV28 with TRBJ1-6; TRBD1 is possibly the D segment (5 matching bases). The sample here was peripheral blood, taken in a trial of Ad26.COV2.S vaccine versus placebo. The bases are TGTGCCAGCAGTTTCTCCCGGGGCGCTTTTAATTCACCCCTCCACTTT. This yields the protein CASSFSRGAFNSPLHF. When the CDR3 is completed using the reference TRBV28 and TRBJ1-6 genes on either side, the full variable domain is DVKVTQSSRYLVKRTGEKVFLECVQDMDHENMFWYRQDPGLGLRLIYFSYDVKMKEKGDIPEGYSVSREKKERFSLILESASTNQTSMYLCASSFSRGAFNSPLHFGNGTRLTVT.